One sample yielded the 29 T cell receptor beta chains listed below, sequenced in a study of blood T cell repertoires in COVID-19. Clones were sequenced by immunoSEQ multiplex PCR, and TCRdb holds only the in-frame ones, with some missing. This sample has 120,000 to 150,000 clones, with 88% found just once. The sequenced sample was peripheral blood. The source is a man aged 50 to 60 with active or convalescent COVID-19.

V is TRBV4-2 and J is TRBJ2-7, with 8 bases that match TRBD2. The CDR3 sequence is 17 residues long. With V trimmed by 1 base and J by 0 bases, 8 bases remained unmatched. The V gene's germline CDR1 is LGHNA and CDR2 YNFKEQ. In DNA, the CDR3 is TGTGCCAGCAGCCAAGGCGTACTAGCGGACAGCTCCTACGAGCAGTACTTC. It encodes CASSQGVLADSSYEQYF.

The rearrangement joins TRBV28 to TRBJ2-7, with 7 bases fitting TRBD1. The CDR3 has 16 amino acids. Germline assignment: CDR1 MDHEN and CDR2 SYDVKM. Trimming removed 6 bases from V and 2 bases from J; junction bases left unmatched: 13. CDR3 protein: CASSTTTGSFPYEQYF. In DNA form, the CDR3 reads TGTGCCAGCAGCACTACGACAGGGTCGTTTCCCTACGAGCAGTACTTC. The full variable domain, in which reference TRBV28 and TRBJ2-7 provide the parts outside the CDR3, is DVKVTQSSRYLVKRTGEKVFLECVQDMDHENMFWYRQDPGLGLRLIYFSYDVKMKEKGDIPEGYSVSREKKERFSLILESASTNQTSMYLCASSTTTGSFPYEQYFGPGTRLTVT.

The chain employs TRBV7-3 and TRBJ2-1; a weak D match, TRBD1 (5 bases). This CDR3 has 15 residues. In germline, CDR1 is SGHTA, CDR2 FQGTGA. With 3 bases removed from V and 1 base from J, the gap between germline ends came to 10 bases. For the CDR3, the DNA is TGTGCCAGCAGCTTGATGTCAGGGTCCTACAATGAGCAGTTCTTC. Amino acid sequence: CASSLMSGSYNEQFF.

CDR3 bases: TGTGCCAGCAGCTCCCGGGACAGGGGGGATTCACCCCTCCACTTT. Its translation: CASSSRDRGDSPLHF. The chain is built from TRBV3-1 (or the pseudogene TRBV3-2) and TRBJ1-6; the match to TRBD1 covers 11 bases. Trimming cost V 5 bases and J 8 bases; bases outside gene matches: 5. The CDR3 has 15 amino acids. Germline assignment: CDR1 LGHDT and CDR2 YNNKEL (reference sequence).

The rearrangement joins TRBV19 to TRBJ1-5, with 9 bases fitting TRBD1. The ends lost 5 bases at V and 2 bases at J; junction bases unmatched: 4. The CDR3 is 15 residues long. Germline V gives CDR1 LNHDA, CDR2 SQIVND (reference sequence). In DNA, the CDR3 is TGTGCCAGTAGTTCTACAGGGGGCCGCAATCAGCCCCAGCATTTT. This translates into CASSSTGGRNQPQHF. The full variable domain, its missing parts supplied by reference TRBV19 and TRBJ1-5, is DGGITQSPKYLFRKEGQNVTLSCEQNLNHDAMYWYRQDPGQGLRLIYYSQIVNDFQKGDIAEGYSVSREKKESFPLTVTSAQKNPTAFYLCASSSTGGRNQPQHFGDGTRLSIL.

This rearrangement joins TRBV18 to TRBJ2-1, with TRBD2 matching over 7 bases. Germline-derived CDR1 and CDR2 are KGHSH and LQKENI. The CDR3 is 16 residues long. Trimming at V came to 1 base and at J to 0 bases, leaving 3 bases not matched to a gene. CDR3 coding DNA: TGTGCCAGCTCACCACTAGCGGGTGGCTCCTACAATGAGCAGTTCTTC. Translating gives CASSPLAGGSYNEQFF. Full variable domain (rest looked up from reference TRBV18 and TRBJ2-1): NAGVMQNPRHLVRRRGQEARLRCSPMKGHSHVYWYRQLPEEGLKFMVYLQKENIIDESGMPKERFSAEFPKEGPSILRIQQVVRGDSAAYFCASSPLAGGSYNEQFFGPGTRLTVL.

This clone appeared once. In DNA, the CDR3 is TGTGCCAGCAGTTTATCGACTAGCGGGAATGGTCCCGGGGAGCTGTTTTTT. It specifies CASSLSTSGNGPGELFF. The chain is built from TRBV27 and TRBJ2-2, with 11 positions matching TRBD2. Germline V gives CDR1 MNHEY, CDR2 SMNVEV (reference sequence). The V segment lost 0 bases and the J segment 6 bases; nucleotides outside the gene matches: 6. There are 17 residues in the CDR3.

This sequence joins TRBV18 and TRBJ2-5, with 13 bases lining up with TRBD2. V shed 4 bases and J 2 bases; nucleotides not matched to a gene: 1. The CDR3 runs to 15 residues. The germline V gene has CDR1 KGHSH and CDR2 LQKENI. CDR3 in amino acids: CASSQGLAGQETQYF. CDR3 nucleotide sequence: TGTGCCAGCTCACAGGGACTAGCGGGGCAAGAGACCCAGTACTTC.

This chain links TRBV6-1 with TRBJ2-4; D is ambiguous. CDR3 size: 13 residues. Trimming shortened V by 1 base and J by 4 bases, and 5 bases separated the two germline ends. Germline CDR1 MNHNS, CDR2 SASEGT. The CDR3 region is CASSEVQKNIQYF. CDR3 in DNA: TGTGCCAGCAGTGAAGTCCAGAAAAACATTCAGTACTTC.

Only a few counts were recorded for this clone. The chain carries TRBV24-1 and TRBJ2-1; D might be TRBD2 (6 bases). The CDR3 has 19 residues. The V gene's germline CDR1 is KGHDR and CDR2 SFDVKD. Trimming stripped 3 bases from V and 2 bases from J, with 22 bases between. In DNA, the CDR3 is TGTGCCACCAGTGATCTGAAACGGGGGACCCGGGGCACCTACAATGAGCAGTTCTTC. It translates to CATSDLKRGTRGTYNEQFF.

V usage is TRBV7-8 and J usage is TRBJ2-7, with 9 bases matching TRBD2. CDR1 and CDR2 (germline): SGHVS, FQNEAQ. The trim removed 4 bases at V and 6 bases at J, leaving 7 bases unmatched. The CDR3 extends over 14 amino acids. The DNA of the CDR3 is TGTGCCAGCAGCTCAATAGCGGGAGTGGCCGAGCAGTACTTC. Translation gives CASSSIAGVAEQYF. The full variable domain, its missing parts supplied by reference TRBV7-8 and TRBJ2-7, is GAGVSQSPRYKVAKRGQDVALRCDPISGHVSLFWYQQALGQGPEFLTYFQNEAQLDKSGLPSDRFFAERPEGSVSTLKIQRTQQEDSAVYLCASSSIAGVAEQYFGPGTRLTVT.

J is TRBJ2-6 and V is TRBV3-1 (or the pseudogene TRBV3-2); 7 bases line up with TRBD2. This CDR3 comprises 18 residues. V lost 4 bases, J lost 2 bases, and 11 bases stayed unmatched. CDR1 and CDR2 from the germline V gene are LGHDT and YNNKEL (reference sequence). The CDR3 sequence: CASSPTGGRYAGANVLTF. The CDR3 region has the DNA TGTGCCAGCAGCCCCACGGGGGGAAGATACGCTGGGGCCAACGTCCTGACTTTC.

The chain links TRBV19 to TRBJ1-3; TRBD1 aligns across 8 bases. CDR3 length: 16 amino acids. V lost 8 bases to trimming and J lost 2 bases; unmatched junction nucleotides: 11. The germline gives CDR1 LNHDA, CDR2 SQIVND (reference sequence). The CDR3 loop is CASERQGLKTGNTIYF. CDR3 DNA: TGTGCCAGTGAAAGACAGGGGCTAAAGACTGGAAACACCATATATTTT.

The V and J genes are TRBV7-3 and TRBJ2-7, with 10 bases aligning to TRBD1. Germline V gene sequence: CDR1 SGHTA, CDR2 FQGTGA. The CDR3 spans 14 residues. Unmatched junction bases numbered 7, after V lost 6 bases and J lost 5 bases. In nucleotides, the CDR3 is TGTGCCAGCAGTCTGGGACAGGGGATCAACGAGCAGTACTTC. It is translated as CASSLGQGINEQYF.

This clone was seen only a few times. This chain links TRBV7-6 with TRBJ1-6; tentative D call: TRBD1 (6 bases). This CDR3 comprises 15 residues. Germline assignment: CDR1 SGHVS and CDR2 FNYEAQ. V shed 5 bases and J shed 4 bases, with 12 bases lying between them. The CDR3 bases are TGTGCCAGCAGCCCCGAGGACAGTTATAATTCACCCCTCCACTTT. Its protein product is CASSPEDSYNSPLHF.

CDR3 nucleotides: TGTGCCAGCAATACCCCTTGGGACAGGGGGGGGAGCTCCTACAATGAGCAGTTCTTC. Protein sequence: CASNTPWDRGGSSYNEQFF. The chain is built from TRBV28 and TRBJ2-1, with 11 bases matching TRBD1. The germline CDR1 and CDR2 sequences are MDHEN and SYDVKM. The CDR3 runs 19 residues. The J segment lost 0 bases and the V segment lost 7 bases, leaving 14 bases of the junction unmatched.

The chain has TRBV4-2 and TRBJ2-7; D perhaps matches TRBD1 (6 bases). Deletions cut 0 bases from V and 1 base from J, with 13 bases between. The germline CDR1 and CDR2 sequences are LGHNA and YNFKEQ. This CDR3 comprises 16 residues. DNA of the CDR3: TGTGCCAGCAGCCAAGATCAAGTAGGGGGTTCCTACGAGCAGTACTTC. Protein sequence: CASSQDQVGGSYEQYF.

V is TRBV9 and J is TRBJ2-1; 14 nucleotides line up with TRBD2. Germline CDR1 SGDLS, CDR2 YYNGEE. Losses at the gene ends were 3 bases for V and 7 bases for J; bases not matched to a gene: 3. The CDR3 spans 15 residues. The CDR3 DNA follows: TGTGCCAGCAGCGGGGGACTAGCGGGAGTAAATGAGCAGTTCTTC. This sequence encodes CASSGGLAGVNEQFF.

This chain connects TRBV6-2 or TRBV6-3 to TRBJ2-7; D is perhaps TRBD2 (6 bases). The CDR3 runs to 15 residues. Per the germline V gene, CDR1 is MNHEY and CDR2 is SVGEGT. Trimming left V 0 bases short and J 4 bases short, with 13 bases between. The CDR3 here is CASSYSSGSYYEQYF. Here the CDR3 DNA reads TGTGCCAGCAGTTACTCTTCCGGGAGTTATTACGAGCAGTACTTC.

This chain joins TRBV19 and TRBJ1-4; a weak D match, TRBD1 (5 bases). Trimming left V 2 bases short and J 0 bases short, with 13 bases between. The length of the CDR3 is 17 residues. Germline V CDR1 and CDR2: LNHDA, SQIVND (reference sequence). CDR3 DNA: TGTGCCAGTAGTATATTTGGCAGGGCTGCAACTAATGAAAAACTGTTTTTT. Its translation: CASSIFGRAATNEKLFF. Combining the CDR3 with reference TRBV19 and TRBJ1-4 gives the whole variable domain DGGITQSPKYLFRKEGQNVTLSCEQNLNHDAMYWYRQDPGQGLRLIYYSQIVNDFQKGDIAEGYSVSREKKESFPLTVTSAQKNPTAFYLCASSIFGRAATNEKLFFGSGTQLSVL.

The rearrangement joins TRBV29-1 to TRBJ2-1; TRBD1 matches 8 bases. Germline V gene sequence: CDR1 SQVTM, CDR2 ANQGSEA. CDR3 length: 14 amino acids. Trimming took 0 bases from V and 6 from J; bases not matched to a gene: 4. CDR3 nucleotide sequence: TGCAGCGTTGAAGACAGGGGGCTGGGCAATGAGCAGTTCTTC. Protein: CSVEDRGLGNEQFF.

About this clone itself: The same CDR3 is also encoded by other DNA sequences in this sample. The V gene is TRBV4-1, the J gene TRBJ2-1; the match to TRBD2 covers 7 bases. Germline V gene data show CDR1 as MGHRA and CDR2 as YSYEKL. CDR3 length equals 15 residues. The ends lost 2 bases at V and 5 bases at J; junction bases unmatched: 6. The CDR3 DNA is TGCGCCAGCAGCCAACTAGCGGAGAGGAACAATGAGCAGTTCTTC. It codes for CASSQLAERNNEQFF.

The chain recombines TRBV28 with TRBJ2-1; TRBD2 matches at 12 bases. The J segment lost 5 bases and the V segment lost 3 bases, leaving 11 bases of the junction unmatched. The CDR3 totals 18 residues. Looked up from germline, CDR1 is MDHEN and CDR2 is SYDVKM. CDR3 loop: CASSFRPSGRVLDNEQFF. CDR3 DNA sequence: TGTGCCAGCAGTTTTCGTCCTAGCGGGAGGGTACTCGACAATGAGCAGTTCTTC.

The gene calls are TRBV7-9 and TRBJ2-7; TRBD1 is a possible D gene (5 bases). Deletions cut 6 bases from V and 2 bases from J, with 11 bases between. The CDR3 is made up of 13 amino acids. Germline CDR1 reads SEHNR; CDR2 reads FQNEAQ (reference sequence). Here the CDR3 DNA reads TGTGCCAGCAGTTCGACAGCGACCTACGAGCAGTACTTC. Translated, it gives CASSSTATYEQYF.

The chain links TRBV10-1 to TRBJ2-7; 11 bases are a match to TRBD2. Trimming cost V 9 bases and J 4 bases; bases outside gene matches: 17. The CDR3 loop spans 17 amino acids. Germline CDR1 reads WNHNN; CDR2 reads SYGVQD (reference sequence). The DNA of the CDR3 is TGCGCCAGGCCTGAACTAGCGGGGGATCGTTGCGGTTACGAGCAGTACTTC. It encodes CARPELAGDRCGYEQYF.

In this sample, this clone turned up once. The junction shows a germline mismatch at one end, possibly a read error. The same CDR3 is also encoded by other DNA sequences in this sample. V usage is TRBV4-2 and J usage is TRBJ2-7, with 9 positions matching TRBD1. This CDR3 comprises 14 residues. Germline V gene sequence: CDR1 LGHNA, CDR2 YNFKEQ. This chain's CDR3 is CASSQETGGGEQYF. The CDR3, as DNA: TGTGCCAGTAGCCAAGAGACAGGGGGAGGCGAGCAGTACTTC.

The chain couples TRBV30 to TRBJ2-5; tentatively, D is TRBD1 (6 bases). Looked up from germline, CDR1 is GTSNPN and CDR2 is SVGIG (reference sequence). Trimming removed 5 bases from V and 2 bases from J, with 6 bases in between. The CDR3 sequence is 11 residues long. The CDR3 DNA reads TGTGCCTGGGACAGGCAAGAGACCCAGTACTTC. Its protein product is CAWDRQETQYF.

This clone was counted a single time. The genes are TRBV19 and TRBJ2-5; TRBD2 agrees at 11 bases. The CDR3 has 15 residues. The germline gives CDR1 LNHDA, CDR2 SQIVND (reference sequence). J was trimmed by 5 bases and V by 5 bases; bases with no gene match: 7. CDR3 sequence: CASSLAGGSRETQYF. CDR3 bases: TGTGCCAGTAGTCTAGCGGGAGGCTCGCGGGAGACCCAGTACTTC.

This chain uses TRBV9 with TRBJ2-5; 15 positions match TRBD2. There are 17 residues in the CDR3. V lost 3 bases, J lost 4 bases, and 7 bases stayed unmatched. Per the germline V gene, CDR1 is SGDLS and CDR2 is YYNGEE. The CDR3 DNA sequence: TGTGCCAGCAGCGCCTCTCCGGGACTAGCGGGAGGAGAGACCCAGTACTTC. Residues: CASSASPGLAGGETQYF.